This T cell receptor beta chain is from a study of blood T cell repertoires in COVID-19. J gave up 4 bases and V 6 bases, and 11 bases lay outside the gene matches. CDR3 length: 15 amino acids. The germline gives CDR1 MNHEY, CDR2 SVGAGI. Assay: immunoSEQ multiplex PCR; the TCRdb copy retains only in-frame clones and omits some. Seen here are roughly 230,000 clones, approximately 80% observed once, and the top ten hold around 25%. This TCR came from a man in his forties with acute or convalescent COVID-19. V gene TRBV6-5 combines with J gene TRBJ2-5, with TRBD2 matching 7 bases. Material for sequencing was peripheral blood. CDR3 sequence reads: CASSPSGGEVETQYF. The CDR3 DNA reads as TGTGCCAGCAGCCCCAGTGGGGGGGAGGTAGAGACCCAGTACTTC.